Listed below are T cell receptor beta chains from one sample, sequenced in a study of T cell responses to AZD1222 COVID-19 vaccine. TCRdb keeps only in-frame clones here, not all; method: immunoSEQ multiplex PCR. The sample carries 95,000 to 150,000 clones, approximately 90% recorded once. Sequencing was performed on peripheral blood, taken on day 0 of AZD1222 vaccination. Every receptor here comes from an adult in good health. Each CDR3 is given without its conserved first and last residue. The order of the fields is V gene, clone size, J gene, D gene, CDR3 protein. The D gene is left open where the match is weak. Size is stated for part of the rows, as once, few or many counts, or as a class when the clone is expanded.

TRBV5-1	-	TRBJ1-2	-	ASSITVTPPKGYT
TRBV5-1	-	TRBJ2-7	TRBD1	ASSRTGGNEQY
TRBV24-1	-	TRBJ1-3	-	ATRTGVSGNTIY
TRBV6-2/TRBV6-3	-	TRBJ2-7	-	ASSLGQTEQY
TRBV6-2/TRBV6-3	-	TRBJ2-7	TRBD2	ASSYLREGAYEQY
TRBV7-2	-	TRBJ2-2	-	ASSLQGTGELF
TRBV10-1	few	TRBJ2-3	-	ASSVGSGNSTDTQY
TRBV4-1	-	TRBJ1-3	-	ASSQVGASGNTIY
TRBV28	-	TRBJ2-7	TRBD1	ASSTRDRGGYEQY
TRBV27	-	TRBJ1-2	-	ASRSTGYGYT
TRBV5-6	-	TRBJ1-6	-	ASSRGDTSNSPLH
TRBV25-1	-	TRBJ2-7	-	ASSEGGFPYEQY
TRBV6-2/TRBV6-3	-	TRBJ2-4	-	ASSSGLPPYIQY
TRBV4-3	-	TRBJ2-7	-	ASSQGTSSYEQY
TRBV2	-	TRBJ1-1	-	ASSERGWNTEAF
TRBV19	once	TRBJ1-2	-	ASSMPIISHGYT
TRBV29-1	-	TRBJ1-2	-	SVWGDYGYT
TRBV19	-	TRBJ2-3	TRBD1	ASSLRDSRTDTQY
TRBV9	-	TRBJ2-7	TRBD1	ASSGKTGGLYEQY
TRBV7-9	-	TRBJ1-4	-	ASSSQVNNEKLF
TRBV27	-	TRBJ2-6	-	ASSPEWSGANVLT
TRBV28	-	TRBJ2-7	-	ASRTPGPYEQY
TRBV28	once	TRBJ1-4	-	ASTEVGNEKLF
TRBV11-2	-	TRBJ2-7	TRBD1	ASSLRTGSYGEQY
TRBV9	-	TRBJ2-3	TRBD2	ASSVGGEGDTQY
TRBV29-1	-	TRBJ1-2	TRBD1	SVRQGYGYT
TRBV7-2	once	TRBJ2-4	-	ASSLAGLAKNIQY
TRBV19	-	TRBJ2-3	-	ASSLPGRTDTQY
TRBV5-6	-	TRBJ1-3	-	ASSLSDRSSGNTIY
TRBV27	-	TRBJ1-3	-	ASSYTVGGNTIY
TRBV6-4	-	TRBJ2-1	-	ASSPEPRPYNEQF
TRBV7-9	-	TRBJ1-1	-	AGGRRGSTEAF
TRBV3-1/TRBV3-2	few	TRBJ1-3	-	ASSPTSGNTIY
TRBV6-2/TRBV6-3	-	TRBJ1-1	-	ASSYSGRANEAF
TRBV24-1	-	TRBJ2-2	TRBD1	ATSEPGQGYTGELF
TRBV5-1	-	TRBJ2-7	-	ASSFPGYEQY
TRBV12-5	-	TRBJ2-5	-	ASAPGGPQETQY
TRBV9	-	TRBJ2-3	-	ASSVQGTDTQY
TRBV5-5	-	TRBJ1-2	-	ASSPSTGYDYGYT
TRBV7-2	-	TRBJ2-7	TRBD1	ASSIRQGSREQY
TRBV5-1	-	TRBJ1-6	-	ASRPPAGDSPLH
TRBV27	-	TRBJ2-7	-	ASSKLPYEQY
TRBV28	-	TRBJ1-1	-	ASSFGPGDRVAF